What follows is one T cell receptor (beta chain) and its context. Using immunoSEQ multiplex PCR, the repertoire was profiled, and TCRdb retains in-frame clones only, with some absent. The sample has 65,000 to 70,000 clones; 75% to 90% are singletons. The ends lost 2 bases at V and 4 bases at J; junction bases unmatched: 14. This CDR3 is 18 amino acids long. The germline V gene has CDR1 SGHTA and CDR2 FQGTGA. This entry comes from a study of control samples from healthy donors and cancer patients. This clonotype originated in a woman between 50 and 59 years old with lung cancer. Sequencing was performed on PBMCs. The chain employs TRBV7-3 and TRBJ2-1, with TRBD2 identical over 7 bases. This CDR3 reads CASSLYGVSGAGYNEQFF. The CDR3 DNA follows: TGTGCCAGCAGCTTATATGGGGTCAGCGGGGCAGGGTACAATGAGCAGTTCTTC.